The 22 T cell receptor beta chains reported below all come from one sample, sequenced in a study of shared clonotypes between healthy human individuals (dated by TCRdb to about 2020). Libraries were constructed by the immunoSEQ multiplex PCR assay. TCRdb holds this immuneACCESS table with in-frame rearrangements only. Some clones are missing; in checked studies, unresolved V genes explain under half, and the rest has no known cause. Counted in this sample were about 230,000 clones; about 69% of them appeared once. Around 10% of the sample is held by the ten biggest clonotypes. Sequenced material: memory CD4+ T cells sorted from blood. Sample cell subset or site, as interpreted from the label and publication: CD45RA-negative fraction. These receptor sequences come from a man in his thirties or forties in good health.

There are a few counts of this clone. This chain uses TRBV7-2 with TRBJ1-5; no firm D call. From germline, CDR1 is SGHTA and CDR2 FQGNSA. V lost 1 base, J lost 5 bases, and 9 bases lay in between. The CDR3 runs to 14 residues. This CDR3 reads CASSLDNIYQPQHF. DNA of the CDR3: TGTGCCAGCAGCTTAGATAACATCTATCAGCCCCAGCATTTT.

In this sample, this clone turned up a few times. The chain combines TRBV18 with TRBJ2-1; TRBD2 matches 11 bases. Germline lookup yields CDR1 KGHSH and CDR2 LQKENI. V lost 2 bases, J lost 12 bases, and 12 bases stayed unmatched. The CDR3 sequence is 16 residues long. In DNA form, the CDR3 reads TGTGCCAGCTCACCAAAAACTAGCGGGAGATTCTCGGGGCAGTTCTTC. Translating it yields CASSPKTSGRFSGQFF.

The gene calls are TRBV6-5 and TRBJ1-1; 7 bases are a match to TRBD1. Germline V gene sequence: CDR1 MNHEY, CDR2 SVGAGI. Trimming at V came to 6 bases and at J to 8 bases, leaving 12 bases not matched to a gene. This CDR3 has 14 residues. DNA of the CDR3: TGTGCCAGCAGAGGACAGGCCGGATTATCGGAAGCTTTCTTT. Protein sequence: CASRGQAGLSEAFF.

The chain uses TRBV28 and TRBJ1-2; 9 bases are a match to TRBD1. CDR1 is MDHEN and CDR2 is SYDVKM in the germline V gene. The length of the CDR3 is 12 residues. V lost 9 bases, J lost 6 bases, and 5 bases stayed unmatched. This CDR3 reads CASETGGHGYTF. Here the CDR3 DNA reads TGTGCCAGTGAAACAGGGGGCCATGGCTACACCTTC.

In nucleotides, the CDR3 is TGCGCCAGCAGCTTGGACTCGGGGGCAAGGGACTCCTACACCTTC. This translates into CASSLDSGARDSYTF. The chain couples TRBV5-1 to TRBJ1-2; D is possibly TRBD1 (6 bases). This CDR3 has 15 amino acids. The germline CDR1 and CDR2 sequences are SGHRS and YFSETQ. Trimming cost V 0 bases and J 10 bases, with 19 bases left between them.

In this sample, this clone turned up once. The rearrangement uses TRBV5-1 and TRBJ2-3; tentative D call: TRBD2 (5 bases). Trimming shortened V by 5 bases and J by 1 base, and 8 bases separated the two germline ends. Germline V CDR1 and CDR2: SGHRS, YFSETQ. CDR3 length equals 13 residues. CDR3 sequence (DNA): TGCGCCAGCAGTGGGCGGGGCACAGATACGCAGTATTTT. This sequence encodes CASSGRGTDTQYF.

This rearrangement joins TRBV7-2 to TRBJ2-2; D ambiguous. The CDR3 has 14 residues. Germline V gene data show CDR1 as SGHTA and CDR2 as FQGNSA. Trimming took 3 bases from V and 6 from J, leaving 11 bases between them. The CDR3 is CASSLSRIPGELFF. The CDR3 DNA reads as TGTGCCAGCAGCTTGAGTAGAATTCCCGGGGAGCTGTTTTTT.

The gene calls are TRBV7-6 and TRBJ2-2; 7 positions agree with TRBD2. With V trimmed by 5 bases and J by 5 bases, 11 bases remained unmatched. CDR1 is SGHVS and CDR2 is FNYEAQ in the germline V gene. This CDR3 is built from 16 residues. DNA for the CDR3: TGTGCCAGCAGCCTATTCGCGGGAGTGGGAACCGGGGAGCTGTTTTTT. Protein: CASSLFAGVGTGELFF.

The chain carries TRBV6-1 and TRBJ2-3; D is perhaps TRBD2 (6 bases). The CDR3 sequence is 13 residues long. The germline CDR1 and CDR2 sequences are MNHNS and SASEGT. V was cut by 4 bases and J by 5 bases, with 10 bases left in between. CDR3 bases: TGTGCCAGCAGTGGGGACTTTCGAGATACGCAGTATTTT. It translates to CASSGDFRDTQYF.

CDR3 region: CAIARGTDNTEAFF. The CDR3 DNA reads TGTGCCATCGCACGTGGGACTGACAACACTGAAGCTTTCTTT. This sequence joins TRBV10-3 and TRBJ1-1; tentatively, D is TRBD1 (5 bases). With 8 bases removed from V and 2 bases from J, the gap between germline ends came to 15 bases. CDR1 ENHRY and CDR2 SYGVKD come from the germline V gene. CDR3 length equals 14 residues.

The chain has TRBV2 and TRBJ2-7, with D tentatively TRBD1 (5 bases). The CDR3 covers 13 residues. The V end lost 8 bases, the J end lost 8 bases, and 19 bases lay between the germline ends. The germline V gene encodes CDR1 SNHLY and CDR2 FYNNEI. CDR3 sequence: CASWLERGKKQYF. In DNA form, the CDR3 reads TGTGCCAGCTGGTTGGAAAGGGGCAAGAAGCAGTACTTC.

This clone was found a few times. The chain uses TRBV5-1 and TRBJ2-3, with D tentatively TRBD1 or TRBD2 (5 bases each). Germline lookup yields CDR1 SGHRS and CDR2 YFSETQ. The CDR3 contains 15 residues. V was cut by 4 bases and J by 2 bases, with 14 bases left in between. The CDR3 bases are TGCGCCAGCAGCCCACTAGGGGCCATCACAGATACGCAGTATTTT. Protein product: CASSPLGAITDTQYF.

In DNA form, the CDR3 reads TGTGCCATCAGTAAGACAGGGATCCGAACTGAGCAGTACTTC. Protein product: CAISKTGIRTEQYF. This rearrangement joins TRBV10-3 to TRBJ2-7; 7 nucleotides agree with TRBD1. The CDR3 runs 14 residues. CDR1 and CDR2 (germline): ENHRY, SYGVKD. Losses at the gene ends were 5 bases for V and 7 bases for J; bases not matched to a gene: 11.

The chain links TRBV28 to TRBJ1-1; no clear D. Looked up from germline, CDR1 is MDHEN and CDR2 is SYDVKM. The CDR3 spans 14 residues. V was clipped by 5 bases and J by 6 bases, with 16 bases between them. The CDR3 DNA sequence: TGTGCCAGCAGTCACTCATATGGTTCCCCTGAAGCTTTCTTT. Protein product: CASSHSYGSPEAFF. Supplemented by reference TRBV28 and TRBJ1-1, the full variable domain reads DVKVTQSSRYLVKRTGEKVFLECVQDMDHENMFWYRQDPGLGLRLIYFSYDVKMKEKGDIPEGYSVSREKKERFSLILESASTNQTSMYLCASSHSYGSPEAFFGQGTRLTVV.

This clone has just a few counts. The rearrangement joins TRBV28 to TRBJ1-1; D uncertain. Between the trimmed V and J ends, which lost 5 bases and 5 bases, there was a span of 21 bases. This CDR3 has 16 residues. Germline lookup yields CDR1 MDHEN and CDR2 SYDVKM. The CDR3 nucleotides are TGTGCCAGCAGTAGATCGGGGAGCGCGGGTAGGACTGAAGCTTTCTTT. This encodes CASSRSGSAGRTEAFF.

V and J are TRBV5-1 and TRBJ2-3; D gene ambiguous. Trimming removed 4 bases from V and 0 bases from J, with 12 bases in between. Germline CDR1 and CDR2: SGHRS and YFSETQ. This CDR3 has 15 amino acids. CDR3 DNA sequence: TGCGCCAGCAGCAGTAGTCCCTCTAGCACAGATACGCAGTATTTT. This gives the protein CASSSSPSSTDTQYF.

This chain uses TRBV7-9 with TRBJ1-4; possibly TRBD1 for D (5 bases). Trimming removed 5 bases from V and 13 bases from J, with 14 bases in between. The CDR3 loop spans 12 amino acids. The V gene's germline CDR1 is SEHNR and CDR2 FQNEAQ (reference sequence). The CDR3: CASSPQGERLFF. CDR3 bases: TGTGCCAGCAGCCCGCAGGGCGAGAGACTGTTTTTT.

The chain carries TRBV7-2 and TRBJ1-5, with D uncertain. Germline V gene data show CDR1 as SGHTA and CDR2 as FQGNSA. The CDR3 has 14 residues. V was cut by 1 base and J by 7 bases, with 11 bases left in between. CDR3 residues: CASSLGGGKQPQHF. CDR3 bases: TGTGCCAGCAGCTTAGGAGGAGGGAAGCAGCCCCAGCATTTT.

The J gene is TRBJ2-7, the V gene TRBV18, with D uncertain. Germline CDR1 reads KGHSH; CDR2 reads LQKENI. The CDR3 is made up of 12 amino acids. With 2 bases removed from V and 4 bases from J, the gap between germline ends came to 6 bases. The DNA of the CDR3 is TGTGCCAGCTCACCAAACCTATACGAGCAGTACTTC. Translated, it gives CASSPNLYEQYF. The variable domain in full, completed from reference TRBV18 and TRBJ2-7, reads NAGVMQNPRHLVRRRGQEARLRCSPMKGHSHVYWYRQLPEEGLKFMVYLQKENIIDESGMPKERFSAEFPKEGPSILRIQQVVRGDSAAYFCASSPNLYEQYFGPGTRLTVT.

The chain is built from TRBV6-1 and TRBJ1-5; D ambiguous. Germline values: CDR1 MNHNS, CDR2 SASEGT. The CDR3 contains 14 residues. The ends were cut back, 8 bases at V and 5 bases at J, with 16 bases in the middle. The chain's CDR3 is CASDFRARYQPQHF. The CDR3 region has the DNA TGTGCCAGCGATTTCCGGGCTCGATATCAGCCCCAGCATTTT.

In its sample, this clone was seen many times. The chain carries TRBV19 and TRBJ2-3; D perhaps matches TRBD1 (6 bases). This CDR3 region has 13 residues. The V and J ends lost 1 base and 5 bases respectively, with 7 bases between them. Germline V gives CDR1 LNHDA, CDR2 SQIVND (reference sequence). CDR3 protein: CASSIGGGDTQYF. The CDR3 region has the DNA TGTGCCAGTAGTATAGGAGGGGGAGATACGCAGTATTTT.

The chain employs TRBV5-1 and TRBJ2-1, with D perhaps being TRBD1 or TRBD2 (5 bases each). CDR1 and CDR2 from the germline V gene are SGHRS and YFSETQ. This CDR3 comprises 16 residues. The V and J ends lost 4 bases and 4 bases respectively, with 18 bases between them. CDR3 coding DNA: TGCGCCAGCAGCGCCGGTGGGGGAGTTGCTTACAATGAGCAGTTCTTC. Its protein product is CASSAGGGVAYNEQFF.